This T cell receptor beta chain was recovered during a study of CD8+CD57+ T cells in acquired aplastic anemia. As for the study in general: Sorted CD4+ and CD8+ cells yielded DNA averaging around 3.2 ug. The study's findings and limits: Found in both controls and patients were almost 30 CD8+ CDR3 sequences.

This CDR3 spans 14 amino acids. V was clipped by 11 bases and J by 5 bases, with 16 bases between them. Germline CDR1 is MGHRA and CDR2 is YSYEKL. Template material for TCR beta VDJ and CDR3 profiling consisted of genomic DNA. MiXCR was run by TCRdb on the reads, yielding one entry per CDR3 protein. The table lists 150,000 to 200,000 distinct CDR3 sequences, around 50% of them singletons. This clonotype has ten or more counts. Antigen specificity is unknown. Flow cytometry had shown expanded CD8+CD57+ cells in the patients chosen for sequencing. Blood sampling was performed on the patients, and none of them had received therapy by then.

This TCR derives from a human donor with aplastic anemia. The rearrangement links TRBV4-1 to TRBJ1-6; tentatively, D is TRBD1 (6 bases). Material: sorted CD4+, CD8+, or CD8+CD57+ T cells (not recorded which) from PBMCs. For the CDR3, the DNA is TGCGCCGTTGAACCGGGACACAATAATTCACCCCTCCACTTT. Residues: CAVEPGHNNSPLHF.